What follows are 5 T cell receptor beta chains derived from one specimen sequenced in a study of vaccination effects on CD4 cells after COVID-19. ViraFEST used viral peptide pools to expand antigen-specific CD4+ T cells before sequencing. Cells that had been cultured for 10 days were the source of isolated CD4+ T cells. The individual was infected with SARS-CoV-2 between March and December 2020, as confirmed by PCR. Assay used: immunoSEQ multiplex PCR; TCRdb lists only in-frame clones, some missing. The table records approximately 29,000 clones, approximately 72% of them present only once. These receptors lack a known antigen. The sequencing here drew on CD4+ T cells from PBMCs cultured with a peptide pool, taken before COVID-19 vaccination. The source is a human donor who had a prior SARS-CoV-2 infection.

In DNA, the CDR3 is TGTGCCTGGAGTGTACTAACAGGGGGCTCCTACGAGCAGTACTTC. As protein: CAWSVLTGGSYEQYF. The chain employs TRBV30 and TRBJ2-7, with 8 bases that match TRBD1. This CDR3 region has 15 residues. V was pared by 0 bases and J by 0 bases, with 4 bases of the junction left unmatched. Germline V gives CDR1 GTSNPN, CDR2 SVGIG (reference sequence).

The gene calls are TRBV25-1 and TRBJ2-1; D perhaps matches TRBD2 (6 bases). V lost 4 bases, J lost 4 bases, and 23 bases lay in between. This CDR3 has 18 amino acids. CDR1 MGHDK and CDR2 SYGVNS come from the germline V gene. The CDR3 region has the DNA TGTGCCAGCAGTGCCGGACTAACGAAACGTGGATTTTACAATGAGCAGTTCTTC. Translated: CASSAGLTKRGFYNEQFF. Full variable domain (rest looked up from reference TRBV25-1 and TRBJ2-1): EADIYQTPRYLVIGTGKKITLECSQTMGHDKMYWYQQDPGMELHLIHYSYGVNSTEKGDLSSESTVSRIRTEHFPLTLESARPSHTSQYLCASSAGLTKRGFYNEQFFGPGTRLTVL.

The chain has TRBV30 and TRBJ1-6; D ambiguous. This CDR3 region has 12 residues. Germline V lookup: CDR1 GTSNPN, CDR2 SVGIG (reference sequence). Deletions cut 2 bases from V and 10 bases from J, with 9 bases between. The CDR3 nucleotides read TGTGCCTGGAGTACAGCGTCATCACCCCTCCACTTT. This gives the protein CAWSTASSPLHF.

The chain combines TRBV7-9 with TRBJ1-4; no definite D call. Between the trimmed V and J ends, which lost 5 bases and 8 bases, there was a span of 15 bases. The CDR3 has 14 residues. Germline V gene sequence: CDR1 SEHNR, CDR2 FQNEAQ (reference sequence). In DNA form, the CDR3 reads TGTGCCAGCAGCCCCCGGGGTCCTCGGGAAAAACTGTTTTTT. Translating gives CASSPRGPREKLFF.

This chain uses TRBV20-1 with TRBJ2-7; 8 bases map to TRBD2. This CDR3 is built from 14 residues. Germline CDR1 DFQATT, CDR2 SNEGSKA (reference sequence). Trimming at V came to 3 bases and at J to 3 bases, leaving 7 bases not matched to a gene. The CDR3 spells CSASSQRGFYEQYF. CDR3 coding DNA: TGCAGTGCTAGTTCCCAGCGGGGGTTCTACGAGCAGTACTTC.